Listed below are T cell receptor beta chains from one sample, sequenced in a study of cytomegalovirus exposure and HLA in healthy donors. Generated by immunoSEQ multiplex PCR, the TCRdb table keeps only in-frame clones and is missing some. The sample consists of some 98,000 clones, roughly 80% of them appearing once. The sequencing sample was made of PBMCs. All receptors derive from a female donor in good health and CMV-seronegative. CDR3s include the opening cysteine and the closing phenylalanine or tryptophan. Each record gives: clone size, J gene, D gene, V gene, CDR3 DNA, CDR3 protein. A D gene is named only where the DNA matches it firmly. The size field is filled for only some rows; it gives once, few, many or a size class.

size: NA
J: TRBJ2-3
D: TRBD1
V: TRBV15
DNA: TGTGCCACCAGCAGAGACCCAGACAGGGGAGATACGCAGTATTTT
CDR3: CATSRDPDRGDTQYF

size: NA
J: TRBJ2-5
D: NA
V: TRBV19
DNA: TGTGCCAGTAACTACCAAGAGACCCAGTACTTC
CDR3: CASNYQETQYF

size: NA
J: TRBJ2-3
D: NA
V: TRBV7-9
DNA: TGTGCCAGCAGCTTATGGAGGTCTTATCGCACAGATACGCAGTATTTT
CDR3: CASSLWRSYRTDTQYF

size: once
J: TRBJ2-6
D: TRBD1
V: TRBV9
DNA: TGTGCCAGCAGCGTGGCAGGGGGTTCCGGGGCCAACGTCCTGACTTTC
CDR3: CASSVAGGSGANVLTF

size: NA
J: TRBJ1-1
D: NA
V: TRBV6-5
DNA: TGTGCCAGCAGCCTTCCGGGGTCCACTGAAGCTTTCTTT
CDR3: CASSLPGSTEAFF

size: NA
J: TRBJ1-6
D: TRBD1
V: TRBV5-1
DNA: TGCGCCAGCAGCTTTGGGACAGGGAACAATTCACCCCTCCACTTT
CDR3: CASSFGTGNNSPLHF

size: NA
J: TRBJ1-1
D: NA
V: TRBV7-3
DNA: TGTGCCAGCAGCCCAACGCCGGGATTGAACACTGAAGCTTTCTTT
CDR3: CASSPTPGLNTEAFF

size: NA
J: TRBJ2-7
D: TRBD2
V: TRBV9
DNA: TGTGCCAGCAGCGTAGATGGTAGCGGGGGCGACGAGCAGTACTTC
CDR3: CASSVDGSGGDEQYF

size: NA
J: TRBJ1-2
D: NA
V: TRBV5-8
DNA: TGTGCCAGCAGCTTTTCACCGGGAAGGATCGTATACGGCTACACCTTC
CDR3: CASSFSPGRIVYGYTF

size: few
J: TRBJ2-6
D: TRBD1
V: TRBV2
DNA: TGTGCCAGCAGTTACCCTCTAACCGGGACAGAACACTCTGGGGCCAACGTCCTGACTTTC
CDR3: CASSYPLTGTEHSGANVLTF

size: NA
J: TRBJ1-4
D: NA
V: TRBV28
DNA: TGTGCCAGCAGTTTGACAGTTCTAAATGAAAAACTGTTTTTT
CDR3: CASSLTVLNEKLFF

size: NA
J: TRBJ1-2
D: NA
V: TRBV10-1
DNA: TGCGCCAGACGGTCGGGTGGCTATGGCTACACCTTC
CDR3: CARRSGGYGYTF

size: NA
J: TRBJ2-4
D: TRBD1
V: TRBV28
DNA: TGTGCCAGCAAGGGACAGGAAAACATTCAGTACTTC
CDR3: CASKGQENIQYF